These 20 T cell receptor beta chains share one sample of origin, sequenced in a study of OX40 agonist ivuxolimab in advanced cancers. Sequencing used immunoSEQ multiplex PCR; TCRdb keeps in-frame clones, though not all of them. Here the sample spans 50,000 to 85,000 clones, 85% being singletons. Source: CD4+ or CD8+ T cells sorted from blood, taken in a trial of the OX40 agonist ivuxolimab. The receptors originated from an adult with an advanced solid tumor such as melanoma, head and neck, liver or kidney cancer.

The genes are TRBV7-9 and TRBJ2-2; D possibly matches TRBD1 or TRBD2 (5 bases each). Trimming left V 1 base short and J 5 bases short, with 14 bases between. The germline V gene encodes CDR1 SEHNR and CDR2 FQNEAQ (reference sequence). The CDR3 is 16 residues long. Written as DNA, the CDR3 is TGTGCCAGCAGCTTAGAATGGGGGACGTTGACCGGGGAGCTGTTTTTT. As protein: CASSLEWGTLTGELFF.

The rearrangement joins TRBV7-2 to TRBJ2-7; D may match TRBD1 or TRBD2 (5 bases each). The germline gives CDR1 SGHTA, CDR2 FQGNSA. V lost 2 bases to trimming and J lost 5 bases, with 13 bases between them. CDR3 size: 14 residues. Here the CDR3 reads CASSLIWGRNEQYF. The CDR3 coding sequence is TGTGCCAGCAGCTTAATCTGGGGACGGAACGAGCAGTACTTC.

The CDR3 is CASSPSNSGAGETQYF. The CDR3 DNA reads as TGTGCCAGCAGCCCATCCAACTCGGGGGCTGGAGAGACCCAGTACTTC. V gene TRBV5-6 combines with J gene TRBJ2-5, with D possibly called TRBD1 or TRBD2 (6 bases each). Germline V gene lookup returns CDR1 SGHDT and CDR2 YYEEEE. V was clipped by 4 bases and J by 4 bases, with 20 bases between them. This CDR3 is built from 16 residues.

This clone is a singleton in its sample. This chain connects TRBV18 to TRBJ1-2; 10 bases are shared with TRBD1. The germline V gene encodes CDR1 KGHSH and CDR2 LQKENI. The CDR3 has 16 amino acids. V gave up 3 bases and J gave up 4 bases; unmatched junction bases: 8. CDR3 DNA sequence: TGTGCCAGCTCACCCCGGGACAGGGGAACCCTCTATGGCTACACCTTC. Encoded protein: CASSPRDRGTLYGYTF. Filled out from reference TRBV18 and TRBJ1-2, the complete variable domain reads NAGVMQNPRHLVRRRGQEARLRCSPMKGHSHVYWYRQLPEEGLKFMVYLQKENIIDESGMPKERFSAEFPKEGPSILRIQQVVRGDSAAYFCASSPRDRGTLYGYTFGSGTRLTVV.

The V and J genes are TRBV7-8 and TRBJ2-7, with D perhaps TRBD2 (6 bases). Deletions cut 5 bases from V and 1 base from J, with 12 bases between. Germline-derived CDR1 and CDR2 are SGHVS and FQNEAQ. The CDR3 is 14 amino acids. The CDR3, as DNA: TGTGCCAGCAGCCCACGCGGGGCTTCCTACGAGCAGTACTTC. Translation: CASSPRGASYEQYF.

The chain combines TRBV7-9 with TRBJ2-1; D might be TRBD1 (6 bases). The ends were cut back, 5 bases at V and 1 base at J, with 12 bases in the middle. CDR1 and CDR2 (germline): SEHNR, FQNEAQ (reference sequence). This CDR3 has 15 residues. The CDR3 DNA follows: TGTGCCAGCAGCCTTCTACAGGGTTCCTACAATGAGCAGTTCTTC. Translation gives CASSLLQGSYNEQFF.

V gene TRBV10-3 combines with J gene TRBJ2-5; D ambiguous. Trimming removed 3 bases from V and 2 bases from J, with 7 bases in between. Germline-derived CDR1 and CDR2 are ENHRY and SYGVKD. The CDR3 totals 13 residues. As DNA, the CDR3 is TGTGCCATCAGTGAAGGGCAACAAGAGACCCAGTACTTC. Protein product: CAISEGQQETQYF.

Only one count was recorded for this clone. The chain couples TRBV5-5 to TRBJ1-1; tentatively, D is TRBD1 (6 bases). Trimming took off 0 bases at V and 4 bases at J, with 10 bases between the two ends. Germline-derived CDR1 and CDR2 are SGHKS and YYEKEE (reference sequence). The CDR3 sequence is 14 residues long. The CDR3: CASSLATGITEAFF. CDR3 nucleotides: TGTGCCAGCAGCTTGGCCACAGGGATCACTGAAGCTTTCTTT.

The chain carries TRBV4-2 and TRBJ2-3; TRBD2 agrees at 13 bases. Germline V gene sequence: CDR1 LGHNA, CDR2 YNFKEQ. CDR3 length equals 19 residues. Trimming at V came to 4 bases and at J to 0 bases, leaving 10 bases not matched to a gene. CDR3 coding DNA: TGTGCCAGCAGCCCTGCCCGGACTAGCGGGGGCGAGAGCACAGATACGCAGTATTTT. Translating gives CASSPARTSGGESTDTQYF.

The chain links TRBV5-1 to TRBJ2-5; D is uncertain. The CDR3 runs 15 residues. V lost 1 base to trimming and J lost 5 bases, with 15 bases between them. Germline loops: CDR1 SGHRS, CDR2 YFSETQ. DNA of the CDR3: TGCGCCAGCAGCTTGAGGGCTCCCGAGGAGGAGACCCAGTACTTC. This gives the protein CASSLRAPEEETQYF.

This clone has ten or more counts. The V and J genes are TRBV28 and TRBJ1-1; D remains unclear. The CDR3 extends over 14 amino acids. Germline CDR1 reads MDHEN; CDR2 reads SYDVKM. The V end lost 8 bases, the J end lost 3 bases, and 16 bases lay between the germline ends. This CDR3 reads CASHPLGKDTEAFF. The CDR3 DNA follows: TGTGCCAGCCACCCTTTGGGTAAGGACACTGAAGCTTTCTTT.

This chain joins TRBV28 and TRBJ2-7, with a weak D call TRBD2 (5 bases). V was shortened by 3 bases and J by 7 bases, with 16 bases between the two germline ends. The germline V gene encodes CDR1 MDHEN and CDR2 SYDVKM. The length of the CDR3 is 14 residues. CDR3 sequence (DNA): TGTGCCAGCAGTTTTCCCAGCGGTCTTCCGGAGCAGTACTTC. Translated: CASSFPSGLPEQYF.

The CDR3 loop reads CASSLFLADNSPLHF. DNA of the CDR3: TGTGCCAGCAGCTTATTCCTAGCCGATAATTCACCCCTCCACTTT. The chain uses TRBV7-9 and TRBJ1-6; D gene unclear. The CDR3 sequence is 15 residues long. Germline values: CDR1 SEHNR, CDR2 FQNEAQ (reference sequence). Trimming took off 2 bases at V and 5 bases at J, with 10 bases between the two ends.

This sequence joins TRBV18 and TRBJ2-2, with 8 bases aligning to TRBD2. From germline, CDR1 is KGHSH and CDR2 LQKENI. The CDR3 contains 15 residues. The V segment lost 2 bases and the J segment 3 bases; nucleotides outside the gene matches: 2. CDR3 sequence (DNA): TGTGCCAGCTCACCATCGCGGGGGGACACCGGGGAGCTGTTTTTT. It encodes CASSPSRGDTGELFF. The entire variable domain, with the rest obtained from reference TRBV18 and TRBJ2-2, is as follows: NAGVMQNPRHLVRRRGQEARLRCSPMKGHSHVYWYRQLPEEGLKFMVYLQKENIIDESGMPKERFSAEFPKEGPSILRIQQVVRGDSAAYFCASSPSRGDTGELFFGEGSRLTVL.

This rearrangement joins TRBV21-1 to TRBJ2-7; the D segment call TRBD1 is taken from the table without a DNA check. TRBV21-1 constitutes a pseudogene. CDR3 length: 14 amino acids. CDR3 coding DNA: TGTGCCAGCAGCAAAGAGGGGGAAAAATACGAGCAGTACTTC. This sequence encodes CASSKEGEKYEQYF.

The genes are TRBV5-1 and TRBJ2-1; 8 bases line up with TRBD2. V lost 3 bases, J lost 7 bases, and 9 bases stayed unmatched. This CDR3 has 15 amino acids. Germline CDR1 and CDR2: SGHRS and YFSETQ. The CDR3 protein is CASSSGTSVGNEQFF. Written as DNA, the CDR3 is TGCGCCAGCAGCTCCGGGACTAGTGTGGGTAATGAGCAGTTCTTC. The complete variable domain, with remaining parts taken from reference TRBV5-1 and TRBJ2-1, reads KAGVTQTPRYLIKTRGQQVTLSCSPISGHRSVSWYQQTPGQGLQFLFEYFSETQRNKGNFPGRFSGRQFSNSRSEMNVSTLELGDSALYLCASSSGTSVGNEQFFGPGTRLTVL.

The V gene is TRBV9, the J gene TRBJ2-1, with TRBD2 matching over 13 bases. Germline-derived CDR1 and CDR2 are SGDLS and YYNGEE. The CDR3 contains 16 residues. V dropped 3 bases and J dropped 8; count of bases not matched to a gene: 8. This CDR3 is CASSARLAGGGYEQFF. As DNA, the CDR3 is TGTGCCAGCAGCGCTCGACTAGCGGGAGGTGGCTATGAGCAGTTCTTC.

This chain uses TRBV5-1 with TRBJ2-5; D possibly corresponds to TRBD2 (7 bases). Germline V gene sequence: CDR1 SGHRS, CDR2 YFSETQ. CDR3 length: 17 amino acids. V lost 0 bases and J lost 1, with 16 bases in between. CDR3 bases: TGCGCCAGCAGCTTGGCCTCGGGGGGCGCGAGCCAAGAGACCCAGTACTTC. It is translated as CASSLASGGASQETQYF.

This chain joins TRBV28 and TRBJ1-5, with D uncertain. Germline-derived CDR1 and CDR2 are MDHEN and SYDVKM. Between the trimmed V and J ends, which lost 3 bases and 2 bases, there was a span of 20 bases. The CDR3 loop spans 18 amino acids. The CDR3 protein is CASSFFQMSRRGNQPQHF. In DNA, the CDR3 is TGTGCCAGCAGTTTTTTCCAGATGAGCAGACGGGGCAATCAGCCCCAGCATTTT.

This rearrangement joins TRBV29-1 to TRBJ2-2, with D possibly matching TRBD2 (5 bases). Germline V gene sequence: CDR1 SQVTM, CDR2 ANQGSEA. Trimming stripped 2 bases from V and 4 bases from J, with 14 bases between. The length of the CDR3 is 15 residues. CDR3 in DNA: TGCAGCGTTGAAAAGGCTAGCTGGGGCACCGGGGAGCTGTTTTTT. Amino acid sequence: CSVEKASWGTGELFF.